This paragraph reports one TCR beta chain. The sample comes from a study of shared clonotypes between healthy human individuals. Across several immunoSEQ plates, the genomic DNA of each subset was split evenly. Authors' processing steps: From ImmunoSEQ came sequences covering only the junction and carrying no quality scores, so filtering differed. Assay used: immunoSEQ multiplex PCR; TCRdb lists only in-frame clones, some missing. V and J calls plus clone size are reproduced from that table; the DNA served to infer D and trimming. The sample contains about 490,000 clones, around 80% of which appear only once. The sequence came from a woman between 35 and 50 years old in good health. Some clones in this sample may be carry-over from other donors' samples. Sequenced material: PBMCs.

This CDR3 is CSVENGGSYGYTF. The CDR3 DNA reads TGCAGCGTTGAAAACGGAGGGAGCTATGGCTACACCTTC. The chain is built from TRBV29-1 and TRBJ1-2; D remains ambiguous. The V and J ends lost 2 bases and 4 bases respectively, with 11 bases between them. Germline CDR1 SQVTM, CDR2 ANQGSEA. CDR3 length equals 13 residues.